This entry features one T cell receptor (beta chain) sequence. This CDR3 has 17 residues. Germline CDR1 and CDR2: MDHEN and SYDVKM. Trimming took 5 bases from V and 8 from J; bases not matched to a gene: 15. This entry is derived from a study of blood T cell repertoires in COVID-19. Per the authors' pipeline: For nucleated cells, counts were estimated from reference gene primer amplification. Profiling relied on immunoSEQ multiplex PCR, and the TCRdb table lists in-frame clones only, not all of them. V and J calls and clone size are as listed in that table; D and trimming were resolved from the DNA. The profile covers fewer than 150,000 clones, with about 80% appearing a single time and roughly 6% taken by the ten largest.

Sequencing was done on a sample of peripheral blood. The sequence was obtained from a man aged 70-80 years with acute or convalescent COVID-19. The rearrangement uses TRBV28 and TRBJ1-6, with TRBD1 matching 7 bases. CDR3 protein: CASSQGQPLGIDSPLHF. For the CDR3, the DNA is TGTGCCAGCAGTCAGGGACAGCCCTTGGGGATTGATTCACCCCTCCACTTT.